Listed below are T cell receptor beta chains from one sample, sequenced in a study of T cells expressing NK-cell markers. TCRdb reprocessed the 5' RACE reads and keeps a single row for each CDR3 protein, giving no DNA. The listing records approximately 150,000 distinct CDR3 sequences. The sequenced sample consisted of blood T cells: a sorted CD56 or NKG2C T cell subset, CD4+ or CD8+ T cells, or bulk PBMC T cells (not recorded which). These receptors came from a man in his late teens or twenties in good health. Each CDR3 is given with its conserved first and last residue.

TRBJ2-2,TRBV12-3/TRBV12-4,CASSRDRGHTGELFF
TRBJ1-2,TRBV6-6,CAIQGSSYGYTF
TRBJ2-3,TRBV5-4,CASSFKGGSTDTQYF
TRBJ2-1,TRBV5-5,CASSLAHRGDEQFF
TRBJ2-7,TRBV9,CASSAYSGQSSYEQYF
TRBJ2-2,TRBV7-9,CASSLATDAGELFF
TRBJ2-7,TRBV7-2,CASSLGRTASIYEQYF
TRBJ2-3,TRBV6-5,CASGLKADTQYF
TRBJ2-5,TRBV6-5,CASTSVETQYF
TRBJ2-7,TRBV2,CASGAGTYEQYF
TRBJ2-7,TRBV7-9,CASKEDSSYEQYF
TRBJ2-5,TRBV4-1,CASSQGTGLQTQYF
TRBJ2-3,TRBV6-2/TRBV6-3,CASSVLAGGFDTQYF
TRBJ2-7,TRBV7-9,CASSIGARYEQYF
TRBJ2-3,TRBV29-1,CSAGQGVTDTQYF
TRBJ2-1,TRBV12-3/TRBV12-4,CASSFRRSSYNEQFF
TRBJ2-6,TRBV6-4,CASSDGSQSGANVLTF
TRBJ2-7,TRBV20-1,CSARRQGAYEQYF
TRBJ1-2,TRBV6-4,CASSDYPGGYGYTF
TRBJ2-7,TRBV12-3/TRBV12-4,CASSLGIAGPEQYF